The TCR beta chain described here comes from a study of blood T cell repertoires in COVID-19. On the study more broadly: From the United States, Italy and Spain came samples of acute and convalescent COVID-19.

There are 13 residues in the CDR3. The germline CDR1 and CDR2 sequences are SQVTM and ANQGSEA. V lost 6 bases and J lost 2, with 11 bases in between. The protocol was immunoSEQ multiplex PCR, while the TCRdb copy is restricted to in-frame clones and leaves out a portion. The sample gives some 190,000 clones, 84% of which show up once; about 8.3% is in the top ten. The sequenced sample consisted of peripheral blood. The clonotype was recovered from a woman of 80 years or more with COVID-19, enrolled during active disease. The genes are TRBV29-1 and TRBJ1-5, with a tentative D call TRBD1 (5 bases). CDR3 in amino acids: CSVGTGGNQPQHF. The CDR3 nucleotides are TGCAGCGTAGGGACGGGGGGCAATCAGCCCCAGCATTTT.